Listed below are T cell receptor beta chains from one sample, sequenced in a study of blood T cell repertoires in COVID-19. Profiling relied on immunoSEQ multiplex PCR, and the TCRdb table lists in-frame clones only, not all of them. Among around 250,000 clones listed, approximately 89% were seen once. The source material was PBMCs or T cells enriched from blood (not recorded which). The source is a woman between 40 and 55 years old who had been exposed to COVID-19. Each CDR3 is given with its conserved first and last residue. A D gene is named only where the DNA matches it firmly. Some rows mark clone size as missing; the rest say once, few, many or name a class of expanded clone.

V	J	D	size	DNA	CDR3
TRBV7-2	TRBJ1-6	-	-	TGTGCCAGCAGCCCCGCAGGTCCTAATAATTCACCCCTCCACTTT	CASSPAGPNNSPLHF
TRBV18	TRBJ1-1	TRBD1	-	TGTGCCAGCTCACCCTTAGGGCAGGGGGCTTCCGGATGGACTGAAGCTTTCTTT	CASSPLGQGASGWTEAFF
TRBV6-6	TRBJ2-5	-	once	TGTGCCAGCAGTTACTCGGCGACAGCATTTGTGTACTTC	CASSYSATAFVYF
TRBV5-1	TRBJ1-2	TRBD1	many	TGCGCCAGCAGCTTGGGGACAGGGGTTGGCTACACCTTC	CASSLGTGVGYTF
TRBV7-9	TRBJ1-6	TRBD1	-	TGTGCCAGCAGCTTTTACAGGGGGGCTGGCTCACCCCTCCACTTT	CASSFYRGAGSPLHF
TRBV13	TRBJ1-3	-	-	TGTGCCAGCAGCTTAAACCTCGACCTCGGACAGATACGTTCTGGAAACACCATATATTTT	CASSLNLDLGQIRSGNTIYF
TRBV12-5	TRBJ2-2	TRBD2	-	TGTGCTAGTGCCCCCGGGGGGTCGAACACCGGGGAGCTGTTTTTT	CASAPGGSNTGELFF
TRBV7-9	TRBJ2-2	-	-	TGTGCCAGCAGCTTAGAGAATCGCGGGACCGGGGAGCTGTTTTTT	CASSLENRGTGELFF
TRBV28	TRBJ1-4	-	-	TGTGCCAGCAGTCAGAGATCTACAGGGAGTGAAAAACTGTTTTTT	CASSQRSTGSEKLFF
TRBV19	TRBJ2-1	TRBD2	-	TGTGCCAGTAGTATCAGGCTAGCGGGAAACATATACAATGAGCAGTTCTTC	CASSIRLAGNIYNEQFF
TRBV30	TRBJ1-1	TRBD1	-	TGTGCCTTGCTGGACAGGAGGGACGAAGCTTTCTTT	CALLDRRDEAFF
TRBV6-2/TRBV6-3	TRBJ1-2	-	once	TGTGCCAGCAGTTACGGCCAGGGGCCTCGAAGGGCTGGCTACACCTTC	CASSYGQGPRRAGYTF
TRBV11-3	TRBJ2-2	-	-	TGTGCCAGCAGCTCAACAGGGCTCAGTCGGACCGGGGAGCTGTTTTTT	CASSSTGLSRTGELFF
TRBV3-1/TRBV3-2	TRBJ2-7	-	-	TGTGCCAGCAGCCAAGCGGGGATTTCAGAGCAGTACTTC	CASSQAGISEQYF
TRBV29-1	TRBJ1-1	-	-	TGCAGCGTTGAAGATCTCCGGTATGAAGCTTTCTTT	CSVEDLRYEAFF
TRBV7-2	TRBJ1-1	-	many	TGTGCCAGCAGCTTGATCCGGACAGATATGAACACTGAAGCTTTCTTT	CASSLIRTDMNTEAFF
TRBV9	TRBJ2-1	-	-	TGTGCCAGCAGCTATAGTGCGAATACGAACAATGAGCAGTTCTTC	CASSYSANTNNEQFF
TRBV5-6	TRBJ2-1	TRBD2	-	TGTGCCAGCACCCTAGCGGGAGGGCCGGATGAGCAGTTCTTC	CASTLAGGPDEQFF
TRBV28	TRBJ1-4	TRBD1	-	TGTGCCAGCAGTTTCATAACCGGGACAGGGGAGGAAAAACTGTTTTTT	CASSFITGTGEEKLFF
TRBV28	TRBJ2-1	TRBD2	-	TGTGCCAGCACGGGGACTAGCCCTTACAATGAGCAGTTCTTC	CASTGTSPYNEQFF
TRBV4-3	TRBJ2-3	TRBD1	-	TGCGCCAGCAGCCAAGACCGGACAGGACAGCGGACGCAGTATTTT	CASSQDRTGQRTQYF
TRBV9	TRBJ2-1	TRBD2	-	TGTGCCAGCAGCGTAGTCCTAGCGGGAGTAGATGAGCAGTTCTTC	CASSVVLAGVDEQFF
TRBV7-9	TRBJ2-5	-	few	TGTGCCAGCAGCTTATCCGGGGAGACCCAGTACTTC	CASSLSGETQYF
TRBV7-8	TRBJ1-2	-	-	TGTGCCAGCAGCTTAGCCCCGCCCAGCTATGGCTACACCTTC	CASSLAPPSYGYTF
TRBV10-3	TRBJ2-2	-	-	TGTGCCATCAGTGAGTCGGTAGCCGCGTCCGGGGAGCTGTTTTTT	CAISESVAASGELFF
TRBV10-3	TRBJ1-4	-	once	TGTGCCATCAGTGAGTCAGCGTTCCTGGATTTAACTAATGAAAAACTGTTTTTT	CAISESAFLDLTNEKLFF
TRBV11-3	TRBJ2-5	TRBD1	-	TGTGCCAGCAGCCACGGGACAGAAGAGACCCAGTACTTC	CASSHGTEETQYF
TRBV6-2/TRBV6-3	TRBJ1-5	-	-	TGTGCCAGCAGTTACAAGACAGCAGTACACAATCAGCCCCAGCATTTT	CASSYKTAVHNQPQHF
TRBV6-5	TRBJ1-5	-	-	TGTGCCAGCAGTCCGCAGGGTAGGGGCAATCAGCCCCAGCATTTT	CASSPQGRGNQPQHF
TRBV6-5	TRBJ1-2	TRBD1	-	TGTGCCAGCCGAAACAGGGGTTCGGATGGCTACACCTTC	CASRNRGSDGYTF
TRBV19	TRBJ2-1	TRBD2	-	TGTGCCAGTAGCCTAGGACTAGCGGGTGGCAATGAGCAGTTCTTC	CASSLGLAGGNEQFF
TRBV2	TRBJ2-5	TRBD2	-	TGTGCCAGCAGGCGACTAGCGAACCAAGAGACCCAGTACTTC	CASRRLANQETQYF
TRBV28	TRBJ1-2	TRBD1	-	TGTGCCAGCACCCCATCGCTCGGGACAGGGAATGGCTACACCTTC	CASTPSLGTGNGYTF
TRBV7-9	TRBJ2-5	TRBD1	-	TGTGCCAGCAGCTCGGGACAGGGTATTGAGACCCAGTACTTC	CASSSGQGIETQYF
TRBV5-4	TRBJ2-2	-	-	TGTGCCAGCAGTCTCGGGGGGCCTCTTAGCACCGGGGAGCTGTTTTTT	CASSLGGPLSTGELFF
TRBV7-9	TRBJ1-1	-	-	TGTGCCAGCAGCTTCGTAGGGGACACTGAAGCTTTCTTT	CASSFVGDTEAFF
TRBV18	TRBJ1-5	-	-	TGTGCCAGCTCACCAGGGACATCTAATCGCAATCAGCCCCAGCATTTT	CASSPGTSNRNQPQHF
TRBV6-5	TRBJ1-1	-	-	TGTGCCAGCAGTTACATAGTCGGCACTGAAGCTTTCTTT	CASSYIVGTEAFF
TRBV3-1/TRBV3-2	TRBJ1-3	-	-	TGTGCCAGCAGCCCCCGACGGGAGGCTGGAAACACCATATATTTT	CASSPRREAGNTIYF
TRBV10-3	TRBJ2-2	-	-	TGTGCCATCAGTGCGGCTAGCGCGAGCACCGGGGAGCTGTTTTTT	CAISAASASTGELFF
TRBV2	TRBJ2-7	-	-	TGTGCCAGCAGTGTGACACAGATCTCCTACGAGCAGTACTTC	CASSVTQISYEQYF
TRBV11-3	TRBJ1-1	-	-	TGTGCCAGCAGCTATCGGGGGGCTGGGAACACTGAAGCTTTCTTT	CASSYRGAGNTEAFF
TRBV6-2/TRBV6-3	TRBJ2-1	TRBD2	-	TGTGCCAGCAGTTACGGCGGGGGAGGGCCTTACAATGAGCAGTTCTTC	CASSYGGGGPYNEQFF
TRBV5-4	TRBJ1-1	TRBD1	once	TGTGCCAGCCAAGGGACAACAGGGGCTGGAGCTTTCTTT	CASQGTTGAGAFF
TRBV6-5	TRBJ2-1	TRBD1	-	TGTGCCAGCACCCCCACGGGACAGGGACACAATGAGCAGTTCTTC	CASTPTGQGHNEQFF
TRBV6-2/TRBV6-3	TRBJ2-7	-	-	TGTGCCAGCAGTCCAAGCGGAGACTACGAGCAGTACTTC	CASSPSGDYEQYF
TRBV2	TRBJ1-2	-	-	TGTGCCAGCAGGGGTCGCCAGGGGCTTGTCTATGGCTACACCTTC	CASRGRQGLVYGYTF
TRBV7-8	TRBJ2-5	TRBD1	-	TGTGCCAGCAGCTTTCCGGGACAGGGGAAGACCCAGTACTTC	CASSFPGQGKTQYF
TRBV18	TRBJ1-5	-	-	TGTGCCAGCTCGGAGGGGCAAATCGGCAATCAGCCCCAGCATTTT	CASSEGQIGNQPQHF
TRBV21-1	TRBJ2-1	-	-	TGTGCCAGCAGCAAAATGGGGACTCCGCTTATTAATGAGCAGTTCTTC	CASSKMGTPLINEQFF
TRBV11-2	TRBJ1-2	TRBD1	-	TGTGCCAGCAGCCCGGGGACAGGGGGTGGCTACACCTTC	CASSPGTGGGYTF
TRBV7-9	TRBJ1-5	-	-	TGTGCCAGCAGCCTGAGGCCCCAGCATTTT	CASSLRPQHF
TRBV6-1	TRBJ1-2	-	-	TGTGCCAGCAGTGAATTGCCTAAAGGCTACACCTTC	CASSELPKGYTF